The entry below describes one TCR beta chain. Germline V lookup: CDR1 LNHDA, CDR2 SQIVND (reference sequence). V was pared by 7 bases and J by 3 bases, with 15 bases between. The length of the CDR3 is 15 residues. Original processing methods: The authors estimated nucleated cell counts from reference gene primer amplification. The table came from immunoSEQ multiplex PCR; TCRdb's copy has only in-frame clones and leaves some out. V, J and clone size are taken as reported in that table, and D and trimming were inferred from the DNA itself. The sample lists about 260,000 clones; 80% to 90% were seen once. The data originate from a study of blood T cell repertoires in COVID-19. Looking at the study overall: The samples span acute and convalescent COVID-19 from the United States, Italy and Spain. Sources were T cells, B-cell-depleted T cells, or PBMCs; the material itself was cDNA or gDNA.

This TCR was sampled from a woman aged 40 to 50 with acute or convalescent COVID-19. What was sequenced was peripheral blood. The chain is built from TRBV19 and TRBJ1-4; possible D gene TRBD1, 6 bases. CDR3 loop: CASTPRQAPNEKLFF. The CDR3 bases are TGTGCCAGTACCCCAAGACAGGCCCCTAATGAAAAACTGTTTTTT.